The count of the clone carrying this T cell receptor (beta chain) is one. From germline, CDR1 is SGHTA and CDR2 FQGTGA. Trimming at V came to 1 base and at J to 4 bases, leaving 8 bases not matched to a gene. CDR3 size: 17 residues. This specimen belongs to a study of blood T cell repertoires in COVID-19. Overall study: Samples of COVID-19 (acute and convalescent) were obtained from the United States, Italy and Spain. PBMCs, B-cell-depleted T cells, or T cells were the source of the cDNA or gDNA that made up the material.

Sequencing was performed with immunoSEQ multiplex PCR; in TCRdb, only in-frame clones are kept and a portion is missing. The sample lists 250,000 to 300,000 clones, 75% to 90% occurring once. The receptor was derived from a woman between 40 and 50 years old who had recovered from COVID-19. Specimen: peripheral blood. The V and J genes are TRBV7-3 and TRBJ2-1, with 9 bases lining up with TRBD2. CDR3 residues: CASSLNPYAGGYNEQFF. The CDR3 bases are TGTGCCAGCAGCTTAAACCCCTACGCGGGAGGGTACAATGAGCAGTTCTTC.